The text below deals with one T cell receptor beta chain. Its antigen remains unknown. At the time of active disease, bone marrow was collected from every patient. V trimming: 3 bases; J trimming: 5 bases; junction bases outside the gene matches: 7. The CDR3 is 15 amino acids. Molecular barcoded adaptors covering alpha/delta and beta/gamma chains were used on around 400 ng RNA. MiXCR, applied by TCRdb to the reads, yields one record per CDR3 protein. The table has 39,000 or so distinct CDR3 sequences, over 11% seen once. This sample was included in a study of read filtering for tumor transcriptome and immune sequencing. General study results and limits: About 81.9% of IR-seq clonotypes had one read, totaling around 4% of reads; RNA-seq: about 74% and 41%.

The chain couples TRBV12-3 or TRBV12-4 to TRBJ2-5, with 9 bases that match TRBD1. Sequencing input: a population of CD138-negative cells sorted from bone marrow. The TCR sequence derives from a donor at least 40 years old with multiple myeloma. Here the CDR3 reads CASSFSGTGSETQYF. In DNA, the CDR3 is TGTGCCAGCAGTTTTTCCGGGACAGGGTCGGAGACCCAGTACTTC.